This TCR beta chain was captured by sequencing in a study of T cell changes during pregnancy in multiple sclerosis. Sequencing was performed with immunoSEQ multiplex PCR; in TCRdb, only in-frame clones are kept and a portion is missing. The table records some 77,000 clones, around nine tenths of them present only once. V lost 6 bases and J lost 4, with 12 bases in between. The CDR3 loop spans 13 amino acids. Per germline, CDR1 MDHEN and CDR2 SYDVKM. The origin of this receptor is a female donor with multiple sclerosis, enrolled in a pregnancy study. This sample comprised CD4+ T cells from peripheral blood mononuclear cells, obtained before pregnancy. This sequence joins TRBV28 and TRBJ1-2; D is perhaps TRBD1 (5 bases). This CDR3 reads CASRGRVRYGYTF. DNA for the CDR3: TGTGCCAGCAGGGGCAGGGTACGCTATGGCTACACCTTC.